Below, 27 T cell receptor beta chains from the same sample are listed, as sequenced in a study of regulatory dendritic cells for organ transplantation. Which antigens these TCRs recognize remains unknown. Sorted subsets were CFSE-labeled and cultured four to six days with allogeneic dendritic cells. Profiling relied on immunoSEQ multiplex PCR, and the TCRdb table lists in-frame clones only, not all of them. This table holds about 20,000 clones, around 85% found once. Sequenced sample: naive CD4+ T cells from blood cultured with regulatory dendritic cells. Sample subset: CD45RA+ naive T cells. These receptors originate from a human donor in good health.

The chain has TRBV18 and TRBJ2-5, with TRBD1 matching over 10 bases. The CDR3 is 15 amino acids. Germline CDR1 is KGHSH and CDR2 is LQKENI. V shed 3 bases, J shed 4 bases, and the junction held 5 bases outside the gene matches. The CDR3 spells CASSPFDRGRETQYF. As DNA, the CDR3 is TGTGCCAGCTCACCTTTCGACAGGGGGCGAGAGACCCAGTACTTC.

This chain connects TRBV6-1 to TRBJ2-7; the match to TRBD2 covers 7 bases. CDR1 and CDR2 from the germline V gene are MNHNS and SASEGT. With 1 base clipped from V and 2 bases from J, the junction kept 11 bases outside the gene matches. This CDR3 spans 17 amino acids. For the CDR3, the DNA is TGTGCCAGCAGTGAAGGGGTAGGGACTATGGGTACCTACGAGCAGTACTTC. Encoded protein: CASSEGVGTMGTYEQYF.

This rearrangement joins TRBV15 to TRBJ1-2; 7 bases match TRBD1. This CDR3 is built from 14 residues. The trim removed 1 base at V and 14 bases at J, leaving 13 bases unmatched. Germline CDR1 LNHNV, CDR2 YYDKDF (reference sequence). The CDR3: CATSRAAGGPGRTF. CDR3 nucleotides: TGTGCCACCAGCAGAGCGGCAGGGGGTCCGGGACGGACCTTC. Full variable domain (remainder filled in from reference TRBV15 and TRBJ1-2): DAMVIQNPRYQVTQFGKPVTLSCSQTLNHNVMYWYQQKSSQAPKLLFHYYDKDFNNEADTPDNFQSRRPNTSFCFLDIRSPGLGDTAMYLCATSRAAGGPGRTFGSGTRLTVV.

The chain is built from TRBV7-9 and TRBJ2-5; D is uncertain. Germline V gene sequence: CDR1 SEHNR, CDR2 FQNEAQ (reference sequence). CDR3 length: 15 residues. Trimming took 0 bases from V and 5 from J, leaving 13 bases between them. CDR3 DNA: TGTGCCAGCAGCTTAGCGACCAGATTTTCGGAGACCCAGTACTTC. Amino acids: CASSLATRFSETQYF.

The sample holds a few counts of this clone. J is TRBJ1-2 and V is TRBV4-2, with D possibly TRBD1 on 5 matching bases. The CDR3 runs to 16 residues. The V end lost 4 bases, the J end lost 5 bases, and 20 bases lay between the germline ends. Looked up from germline, CDR1 is LGHNA and CDR2 is YNFKEQ. In nucleotides, the CDR3 is TGTGCCAGCAGCCCCAGCCTCTCGACAGCGGAATATGGCTACACCTTC. Translation: CASSPSLSTAEYGYTF.

This rearrangement joins TRBV27 to TRBJ1-1; D call uncertain. V was pared by 4 bases and J by 1 base, with 13 bases between. CDR1 is MNHEY and CDR2 is SMNVEV in the germline V gene (reference sequence). There are 15 residues in the CDR3. The CDR3 region is CASSSASAGNTEAFF. Here the CDR3 DNA reads TGTGCCAGCAGTTCAGCGAGCGCAGGGAACACTGAAGCTTTCTTT.

The rearrangement joins TRBV27 to TRBJ2-7; D is uncertain. Trimming took 0 bases from V and 2 from J, leaving 11 bases between them. Per germline, CDR1 MNHEY and CDR2 SMNVEV (reference sequence). The CDR3 has 15 amino acids. CDR3 DNA sequence: TGTGCCAGCAGTTTATCATTTGGGCCGACCTACGAGCAGTACTTC. It specifies CASSLSFGPTYEQYF.

The gene calls are TRBV9 and TRBJ2-3, with 7 positions matching TRBD2. Germline values: CDR1 SGDLS, CDR2 YYNGEE. The CDR3 consists of 15 residues. The trim removed 3 bases at V and 3 bases at J, leaving 7 bases unmatched. CDR3 DNA: TGTGCCAGCAGCGCTAGCGGAACACGTACAGATACGCAGTATTTT. It is translated as CASSASGTRTDTQYF.

The chain employs TRBV7-2 and TRBJ1-1, with D unresolved. The CDR3 loop spans 13 amino acids. Germline assignment: CDR1 SGHTA and CDR2 FQGNSA. Trimming took 3 bases from V and 7 from J, leaving 12 bases between them. The CDR3 protein is CASSFLVPIEAFF. CDR3 DNA: TGTGCCAGCAGCTTTTTGGTTCCCATTGAAGCTTTCTTT.

The rearrangement links TRBV7-2 to TRBJ2-2; 10 nucleotides line up with TRBD2. After removal of 5 bases from V and 5 bases from J, the junction contained 2 bases not matched to a gene. From germline, CDR1 is SGHTA and CDR2 FQGNSA. The CDR3 covers 14 residues. The CDR3 is CASSRGLATGELFF. The DNA of the CDR3 is TGTGCCAGCAGCAGGGGACTAGCGACCGGGGAGCTGTTTTTT.

The rearrangement links TRBV29-1 to TRBJ2-5; TRBD1 might be the D (7 bases). The J call may be incorrect, as the DNA end agrees better with TRBJ2-7. Germline assignment: CDR1 SQVTM and CDR2 ANQGSEA. The CDR3 runs 15 residues. In DNA form, the CDR3 reads TGCAGCTTTCTCGGGGCAGGGGGGCGCCACTACGAGCAGTACTTC. Its protein is CSFLGAGGRHYEQYF.

V gene TRBV7-2 combines with J gene TRBJ2-1; possibly TRBD1 for D (5 bases). V lost 5 bases to trimming and J lost 0 bases, with 14 bases between them. The CDR3 length is 16 residues. In germline, CDR1 is SGHTA, CDR2 FQGNSA. The CDR3 DNA follows: TGTGCCAGCAGCCACAGGTTCCAGAGCTCCTACAATGAGCAGTTCTTC. This sequence encodes CASSHRFQSSYNEQFF. Looking up the rest from reference TRBV7-2 and TRBJ2-1 gives the full variable domain: GAGVSQSPSNKVTEKGKDVELRCDPISGHTALYWYRQSLGQGLEFLIYFQGNSAPDKSGLPSDRFSAERTGGSVSTLTIQRTQQEDSAVYLCASSHRFQSSYNEQFFGPGTRLTVL.

This clone has only a few counts. CDR3 sequence: CASNFGPAGGKNTEAFF. In DNA form, the CDR3 reads TGTGCCAGTAATTTCGGGCCCGCAGGGGGGAAGAACACTGAAGCTTTCTTT. This chain links TRBV19 with TRBJ1-1; 7 nucleotides line up with TRBD1. There are 17 residues in the CDR3. Germline CDR1 LNHDA, CDR2 SQIVND (reference sequence). V trimming: 7 bases; J trimming: 1 base; junction bases outside the gene matches: 15.

The chain couples TRBV6-6 to TRBJ2-2, with 9 bases aligning to TRBD1. Trimming cost V 7 bases and J 7 bases; bases outside gene matches: 10. The CDR3 runs to 15 residues. CDR1 MNHNY and CDR2 SVGAGI come from the germline V gene (reference sequence). The CDR3 DNA reads as TGTGCCAGCAACCAACCGGGACAGGGCGTCGGGGAGCTGTTTTTT. This sequence encodes CASNQPGQGVGELFF.

V usage is TRBV6-1 and J usage is TRBJ1-3; no reliable D call. Trimming left V 5 bases short and J 0 bases short, with 11 bases between. The germline CDR1 and CDR2 sequences are MNHNS and SASEGT. This CDR3 region has 15 residues. The CDR3 DNA sequence: TGTGCCAGCAGTAGCCAGCCATCCTCTGGAAACACCATATATTTT. Translating gives CASSSQPSSGNTIYF.

This clone was observed a few times. This sequence joins TRBV5-1 and TRBJ1-3; D not resolved. The CDR3 length is 12 residues. V shed 0 bases and J shed 4 bases, with 2 bases lying between them. Germline V CDR1 and CDR2: SGHRS, YFSETQ. In DNA form, the CDR3 reads TGCGCCAGCAGCTTGGACGGAAACACCATATATTTT. Translation: CASSLDGNTIYF.

The V and J genes are TRBV11-2 and TRBJ2-7; TRBD2 agrees at 8 bases. The germline gives CDR1 SGHAT, CDR2 FQNNGV. The CDR3 has 14 amino acids. V shed 4 bases, J shed 6 bases, and the junction held 8 bases outside the gene matches. The chain's CDR3 is CASSWGAGVGEQYF. In DNA form, the CDR3 reads TGTGCCAGCAGCTGGGGAGCGGGGGTGGGCGAGCAGTACTTC.

The rearrangement joins TRBV6-1 to TRBJ2-3; TRBD1 is a possible D gene (5 bases). Germline V lookup: CDR1 MNHNS, CDR2 SASEGT. This CDR3 comprises 14 residues. V dropped 6 bases and J dropped 6 bases, with 16 bases sitting between them. The chain's CDR3 is CASSNRGSSDTQYF. In DNA form, the CDR3 reads TGTGCCAGCAGCAATAGGGGATCCTCCGATACGCAGTATTTT.

This sequence joins TRBV27 and TRBJ2-7, with TRBD2 matching 7 bases. The CDR3 length is 14 residues. J gave up 2 bases and V 3 bases, and 4 bases lay outside the gene matches. Germline CDR1 is MNHEY and CDR2 is SMNVEV (reference sequence). CDR3 bases: TGTGCCAGCAGTTTGAATGCGGGAGCCTACGAGCAGTACTTC. As protein: CASSLNAGAYEQYF.

The chain uses TRBV6-5 and TRBJ1-2; 9 bases are shared with TRBD1. This CDR3 region has 15 residues. Germline V lookup: CDR1 MNHEY, CDR2 SVGAGI. Trimming took 7 bases from V and 7 from J; bases not matched to a gene: 13. The CDR3 protein is CASTLGGTGSGGYTF. CDR3 DNA: TGTGCCAGCACCCTCGGGGGGACAGGGAGTGGTGGCTACACCTTC.

This clone was observed once. The V and J genes are TRBV4-1 and TRBJ1-2, with TRBD1 as a possible D gene (5 bases). Germline assignment: CDR1 MGHRA and CDR2 YSYEKL. The V and J ends lost 1 base and 6 bases respectively, with 15 bases between them. The CDR3 is 15 residues long. The CDR3 DNA reads TGCGCCAGCAGCCAAGGGGGACCCCTGACGGATGGCTACACCTTC. It yields the protein CASSQGGPLTDGYTF.

This clone was observed a handful of times. The V call is TRBV6-5, the J call TRBJ1-3; perhaps TRBD1 as D (5 bases). V was clipped by 1 base and J by 0 bases, with 10 bases between them. This CDR3 has 16 residues. Germline V gene sequence: CDR1 MNHEY, CDR2 SVGAGI. The CDR3 bases are TGTGCCAGCAGTTACTGGGGTCAGGGCTCTGGAAACACCATATATTTT. This gives the protein CASSYWGQGSGNTIYF.

This clone was counted once. V gene TRBV30 combines with J gene TRBJ2-2, with 15 bases matching TRBD2. Trimming removed 8 bases from V and 5 bases from J; junction bases left unmatched: 6. The CDR3 runs to 15 residues. Per the germline V gene, CDR1 is GTSNPN and CDR2 is SVGIG (reference sequence). CDR3 protein: CARTSGGAYTGELFF. The DNA of the CDR3 is TGTGCCAGGACTAGCGGGGGGGCCTATACCGGGGAGCTGTTTTTT.

V gene TRBV7-9 combines with J gene TRBJ1-2; 9 nucleotides agree with TRBD1. Unmatched junction bases numbered 9, after V lost 6 bases and J lost 1 base. CDR3 length: 16 amino acids. Germline V gene sequence: CDR1 SEHNR, CDR2 FQNEAQ (reference sequence). CDR3 residues: CASSFHRGRDNYGYTF. The CDR3 DNA reads TGTGCCAGCAGTTTTCACAGGGGGCGGGATAACTATGGCTACACCTTC.

The J gene is TRBJ2-7, the V gene TRBV10-3, with 14 bases matching TRBD2. After removal of 2 bases from V and 6 bases from J, the junction contained 3 bases not matched to a gene. Germline CDR1 ENHRY, CDR2 SYGVKD. This CDR3 is built from 15 residues. Written as DNA, the CDR3 is TGTGCCATCAGTGAGACGACTAGCGGGAGGGCCGAGCAGTACTTC. It codes for CAISETTSGRAEQYF.

The gene calls are TRBV28 and TRBJ1-1; D unresolved. Trimming removed 9 bases at V and 5 bases at J, with 16 bases between. This CDR3 comprises 13 residues. Germline CDR1 MDHEN, CDR2 SYDVKM. CDR3 DNA: TGTGCCAGTATATTATCACCCGGGACTGAAGCTTTCTTT. Encoded protein: CASILSPGTEAFF.

Relative to its sample, this clone is medium-sized. The chain carries TRBV18 and TRBJ1-5; TRBD1 agrees at 7 bases. Trimming took 3 bases from V and 3 from J; bases not matched to a gene: 5. The CDR3 runs 15 residues. The germline CDR1 and CDR2 sequences are KGHSH and LQKENI. The chain's CDR3 is CASSPSDRPNQPQHF. CDR3 DNA: TGTGCCAGCTCACCTTCGGACAGGCCCAATCAGCCCCAGCATTTT.